The sequence of this TCR beta chain was determined in a study of cytomegalovirus exposure and HLA in healthy donors. The study ran its PCR with 60 Vbeta and 13 Jbeta primers. Original analysis: In a later analysis, 8.5 million to 14 million of approximately 81 million unique beta chains occurred in at least two donors. Repertoires were generated with immunoSEQ multiplex PCR, while TCRdb's copy carries only in-frame clones and drops some. D and trimming were read from the DNA, whereas the V and J calls and clone size are those reported in that table. Among 100,000 to 150,000 clones, around 10% were seen once, and the ten largest hold 6% to 7.5%. Study findings and constraints: Most of the CMV-associated TCR beta chains (in a later analysis) appeared to be HLA-restricted.

Between the trimmed V and J ends, which lost 4 bases and 6 bases, there was a span of 19 bases. Germline CDR1 reads MGHRA; CDR2 reads YSYEKL. CDR3 length: 16 amino acids. This clone was seen a few times. Antigen unknown. This clonotype originated in a woman between 35 and 50 years old in good health and CMV-seropositive. The specimen sequenced was PBMCs. This chain links TRBV4-1 with TRBJ1-5; D is possibly TRBD1 (5 bases). The CDR3 is CASSLSGGPGGQPQHF. The CDR3 nucleotides read TGCGCCAGCAGCCTCTCCGGTGGGCCCGGGGGTCAGCCCCAGCATTTT.